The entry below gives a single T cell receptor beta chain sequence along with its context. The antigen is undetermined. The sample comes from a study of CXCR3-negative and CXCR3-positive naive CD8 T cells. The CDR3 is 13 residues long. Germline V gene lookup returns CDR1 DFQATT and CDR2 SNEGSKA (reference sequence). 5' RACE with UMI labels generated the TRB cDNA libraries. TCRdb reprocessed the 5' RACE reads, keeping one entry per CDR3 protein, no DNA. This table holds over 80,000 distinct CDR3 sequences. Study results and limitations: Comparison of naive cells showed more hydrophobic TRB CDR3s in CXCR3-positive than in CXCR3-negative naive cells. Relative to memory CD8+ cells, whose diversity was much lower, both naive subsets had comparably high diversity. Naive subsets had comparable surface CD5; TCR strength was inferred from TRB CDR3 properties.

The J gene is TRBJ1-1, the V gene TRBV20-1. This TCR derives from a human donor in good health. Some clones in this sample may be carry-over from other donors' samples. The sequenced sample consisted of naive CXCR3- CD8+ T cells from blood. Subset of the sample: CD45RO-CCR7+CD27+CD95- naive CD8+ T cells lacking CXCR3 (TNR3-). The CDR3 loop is CSGRERGHTEAFF.